This TCR beta chain was captured by sequencing in a study of radiotherapy plus CTLA-4 blockade in lung cancer. The repertoire was sequenced with immunoSEQ multiplex PCR; TCRdb's copy has only in-frame clones and lacks some. The sample shows around 100,000 clones, 81% of them seen only once. Germline V gene data show CDR1 as KGHSH and CDR2 as LQKENI. V was clipped by 2 bases and J by 1 base, with 12 bases between them. The CDR3 is 15 residues long. Specimen: peripheral blood, collected from a patient treated with radiotherapy plus ipilimumab. The sequence was collected from a human donor with non-small cell lung cancer that progressed on radiotherapy plus ipilimumab. Some clones in this sample may be carry-over from other donors' samples. This chain joins TRBV18 and TRBJ2-7; D may correspond to TRBD1 or TRBD2 (6 bases each). The CDR3 protein is CASSPETGASYEQYF. CDR3 in DNA: TGTGCCAGCTCACCAGAAACGGGGGCTTCCTACGAGCAGTACTTC.